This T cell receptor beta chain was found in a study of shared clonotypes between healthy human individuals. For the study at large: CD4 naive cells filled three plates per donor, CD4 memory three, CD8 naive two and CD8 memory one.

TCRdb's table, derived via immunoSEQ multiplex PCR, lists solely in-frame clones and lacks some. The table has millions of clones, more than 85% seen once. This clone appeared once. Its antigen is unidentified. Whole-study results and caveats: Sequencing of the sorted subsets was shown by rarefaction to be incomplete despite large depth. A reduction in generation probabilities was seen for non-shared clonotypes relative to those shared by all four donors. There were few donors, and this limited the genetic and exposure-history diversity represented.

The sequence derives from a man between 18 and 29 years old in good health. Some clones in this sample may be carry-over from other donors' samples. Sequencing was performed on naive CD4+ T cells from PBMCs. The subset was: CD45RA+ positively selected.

CDR3 protein: CASSYSMMHSGNTIYF. Here the CDR3 DNA reads TGTGCCAGCAGTTACTCGATGATGCACTCTGGAAACACCATATATTTT. V and J are TRBV6-5 and TRBJ1-3; D is unclear. This CDR3 contains 16 residues. CDR1 is MNHEY and CDR2 is SVGAGI in the germline V gene. V lost 0 bases, J lost 0 bases, and 9 bases lay in between.